This T cell receptor beta chain appears in the sequencing data of a study of T cells in Graves' hyperthyroidism and ophthalmopathy. This clonotype occurred many times. From RNA transcripts, TCR beta CDR3 regions were amplified. HTBI primers were used for first-round RT-PCR of the TCR CDR3. TCRdb passed the multiplex PCR reads through MiXCR, listing each CDR3 protein once. The sample yields some 770,000 distinct CDR3 sequences, about 17% seen once. This CDR3 region has 13 residues. Germline CDR1 reads SEHNR; CDR2 reads FQNEAQ (reference sequence). Trimming cost V 2 bases and J 2 bases, with 6 bases left between them. Newly diagnosed hyperthyroidism patients aged 18 to 65 years had disease lasting under 2 months.

This chain joins TRBV7-9 and TRBJ2-5; D remains ambiguous. This sequence originates from a man younger than 35 with Graves' hyperthyroidism. What was sequenced was blood. In nucleotides, the CDR3 is TGTGCCAGCAGCTTACCTCCGCAAGAGACCCAGTACTTC. Residues: CASSLPPQETQYF.